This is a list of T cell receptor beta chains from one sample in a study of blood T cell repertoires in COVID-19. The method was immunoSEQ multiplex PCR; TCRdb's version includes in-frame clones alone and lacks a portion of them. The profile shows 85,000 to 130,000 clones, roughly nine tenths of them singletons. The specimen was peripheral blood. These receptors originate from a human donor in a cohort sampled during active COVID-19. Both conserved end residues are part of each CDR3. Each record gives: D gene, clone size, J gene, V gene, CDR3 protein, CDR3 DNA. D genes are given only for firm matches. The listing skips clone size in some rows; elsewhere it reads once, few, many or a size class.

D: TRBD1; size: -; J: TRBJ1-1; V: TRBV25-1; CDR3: CASSKQGLPEAFF; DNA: TGTGCCAGCAGTAAACAGGGGTTACCTGAAGCTTTCTTT
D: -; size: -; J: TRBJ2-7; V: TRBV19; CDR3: CASSIAGISYEQYF; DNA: TGTGCCAGTAGTATTGCGGGAATCTCCTACGAGCAGTACTTC
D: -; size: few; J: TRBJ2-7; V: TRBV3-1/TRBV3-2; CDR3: CASSQDGAGTSYEQYF; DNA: TGTGCCAGCAGCCAAGATGGCGCAGGAACTTCCTACGAGCAGTACTTC
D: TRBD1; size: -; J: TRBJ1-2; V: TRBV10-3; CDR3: CAITLGQGESYGYTF; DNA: TGTGCCATCACCTTAGGACAGGGGGAAAGCTATGGCTACACCTTC
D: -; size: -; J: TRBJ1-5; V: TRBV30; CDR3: CAWSVSGNQPQHF; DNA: TGTGCCTGGAGCGTTTCCGGCAATCAGCCCCAGCATTTT
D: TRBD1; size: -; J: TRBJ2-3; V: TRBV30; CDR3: CAIGTGGSFPGDTQYF; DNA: TGTGCCATCGGGACAGGGGGCAGTTTTCCGGGAGATACGCAGTATTTT
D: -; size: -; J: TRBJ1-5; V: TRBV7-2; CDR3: CASSLGSLGNQPQHF; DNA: TGTGCCAGCAGCTTAGGAAGCCTCGGCAATCAGCCCCAGCATTTT
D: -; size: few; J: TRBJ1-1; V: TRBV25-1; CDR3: CASTGTVGLEAFF; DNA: TGTGCCAGCACCGGAACAGTCGGCCTTGAAGCTTTCTTT
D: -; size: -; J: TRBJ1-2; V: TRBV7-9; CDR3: CASSLFSEDYTF; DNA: TGTGCCAGCAGCTTATTTTCAGAAGACTACACCTTC
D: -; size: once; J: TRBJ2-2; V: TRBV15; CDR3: CATSSGWAGELFF; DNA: TGTGCCACCAGCTCCGGGTGGGCCGGGGAGCTGTTTTTT
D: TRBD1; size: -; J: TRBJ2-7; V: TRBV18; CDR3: CASSSGQTYEQYF; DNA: TGTGCCAGCTCGTCGGGACAGACCTACGAGCAGTACTTC
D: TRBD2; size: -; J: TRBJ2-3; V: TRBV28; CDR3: CASSRGLAGEGDTQYF; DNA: TGTGCCAGCAGCCGGGGACTAGCGGGAGAAGGAGATACGCAGTATTTT
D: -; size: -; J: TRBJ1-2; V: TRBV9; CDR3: CASSGLTPLYTF; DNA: TGTGCCAGCAGCGGGTTGACTCCCCTCTACACCTTC
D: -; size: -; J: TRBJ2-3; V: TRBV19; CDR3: CASSLKQGSTDTQYF; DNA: TGTGCCAGTAGTTTAAAACAGGGTAGTACAGATACGCAGTATTTT
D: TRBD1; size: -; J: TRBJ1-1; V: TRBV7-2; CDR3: CASSSDRGATEAFF; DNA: TGTGCCAGCAGCTCTGACAGGGGGGCAACTGAAGCTTTCTTT
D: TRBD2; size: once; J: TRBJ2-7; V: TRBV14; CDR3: CASSQGLAGVDEQYF; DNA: TGTGCCAGCAGCCAAGGACTAGCGGGAGTTGACGAGCAGTACTTC
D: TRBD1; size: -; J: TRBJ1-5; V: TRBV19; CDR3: CASSILSLMGQNNQPQHF; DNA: TGTGCCAGTAGTATCCTCTCCCTTATGGGACAGAACAATCAGCCCCAGCATTTT
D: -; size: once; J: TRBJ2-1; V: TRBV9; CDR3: CASSALAGTGYSNEQFF; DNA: TGTGCCAGCAGCGCCCTGGCCGGGACTGGGTACTCCAATGAGCAGTTCTTC
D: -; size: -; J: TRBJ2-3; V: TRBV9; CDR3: CASSVGLLGVRDTQYF; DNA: TGTGCCAGCAGCGTAGGACTGCTAGGGGTTAGAGATACGCAGTATTTT
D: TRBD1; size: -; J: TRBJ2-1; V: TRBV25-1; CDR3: CASSEWDRARNEQFF; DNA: TGTGCCAGCAGTGAATGGGACAGGGCCCGTAATGAGCAGTTCTTC
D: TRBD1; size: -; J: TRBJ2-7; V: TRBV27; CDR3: CASSWGTGVGYEQYF; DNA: TGTGCCAGCAGTTGGGGGACAGGGGTGGGGTACGAGCAGTACTTC
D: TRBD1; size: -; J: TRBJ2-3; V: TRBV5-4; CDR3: CASSQTGRGLVTQYF; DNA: TGTGCCAGCAGCCAGACAGGGAGAGGTTTGGTCACGCAGTATTTT
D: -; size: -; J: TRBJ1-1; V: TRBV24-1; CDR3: CATAGAGTEAFF; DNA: TGTGCCACCGCAGGGGCGGGCACTGAAGCTTTCTTT
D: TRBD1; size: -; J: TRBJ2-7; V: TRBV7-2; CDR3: CASSLDSTTGVPYEQYF; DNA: TGTGCCAGCAGCTTAGACTCAACGACAGGGGTGCCCTACGAGCAGTACTTC
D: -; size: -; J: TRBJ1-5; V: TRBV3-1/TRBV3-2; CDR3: CASSPGGDQPQHF; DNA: TGTGCCAGCAGCCCCGGGGGAGATCAGCCCCAGCATTTT
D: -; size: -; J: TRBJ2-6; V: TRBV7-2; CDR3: CASSAMGAGNAGANVLTF; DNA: TGTGCCAGCAGCGCAATGGGGGCCGGAAACGCTGGGGCCAACGTCCTGACTTTC